A single sample is the source of the 21 T cell receptor beta chains below, sequenced in a study of cytomegalovirus exposure and HLA in healthy donors. It was with 60 Vbeta and 13 Jbeta primers that the PCR ran. Sequenced by immunoSEQ multiplex PCR; TCRdb stores in-frame clones only, minus some. The table has tens of thousands of clones, about 80% seen once. Sequencing input: PBMCs. The receptors here all came from a man aged 25-45 years in good health and CMV-seronegative.

The chain employs TRBV19 and TRBJ1-2; 9 nucleotides align to TRBD1. The CDR3 runs 15 residues. CDR1 is LNHDA, CDR2 SQIVND, per germline (reference sequence). Trimming cost V 9 bases and J 1 base; bases outside gene matches: 9. The CDR3 here is CASWDREVLNYGYTF. As DNA, the CDR3 is TGTGCCAGCTGGGACAGGGAGGTCCTTAACTATGGCTACACCTTC.

About this clone: This same CDR3 is encoded by further DNA sequences in the sample. The genes are TRBV5-4 and TRBJ2-1, with TRBD2 matching over 7 bases. Trimming at V came to 0 bases and at J to 1 base, leaving 1 base not matched to a gene. This CDR3 comprises 15 residues. Germline-derived CDR1 and CDR2 are SGHNT and YYREEE (reference sequence). The CDR3 sequence: CASSLGGGSYNEQFF. Here the CDR3 DNA reads TGTGCCAGCAGCTTGGGGGGGGGTTCCTACAATGAGCAGTTCTTC.

The chain links TRBV29-1 to TRBJ2-3; 7 bases are shared with TRBD1. Germline lookup yields CDR1 SQVTM and CDR2 ANQGSEA. V trimming: 6 bases; J trimming: 0 bases; junction bases outside the gene matches: 6. The CDR3 runs to 14 residues. The CDR3 nucleotides read TGCAGCGTCGGACAGGACACTAGCACAGATACGCAGTATTTT. Translation: CSVGQDTSTDTQYF.

The CDR3 DNA reads as TGCAGCGCTCCCCTTCGGGCGGGAGATACGCAGTATTTT. This sequence encodes CSAPLRAGDTQYF. The chain carries TRBV29-1 and TRBJ2-3, with TRBD2 as a possible D gene (5 bases). The CDR3 runs to 13 residues. The V gene's germline CDR1 is SQVTM and CDR2 ANQGSEA. The ends were cut back, 7 bases at V and 5 bases at J, with 16 bases in the middle.

The CDR3 is CASSRGLAGVNEQFF. The CDR3 DNA reads as TGTGCCAGCAGCCGGGGACTAGCGGGAGTAAATGAGCAGTTCTTC. The chain employs TRBV7-3 and TRBJ2-1; 14 bases line up with TRBD2. Germline V gene sequence: CDR1 SGHTA, CDR2 FQGTGA. V lost 5 bases and J lost 7; bases outside the gene matches: 4. CDR3 length equals 15 residues.

The rearrangement uses TRBV7-2 and TRBJ1-2, with 10 bases fitting TRBD1. Germline V gives CDR1 SGHTA, CDR2 FQGNSA. The CDR3 totals 17 residues. V shed 4 bases, J shed 4 bases, and the junction held 12 bases outside the gene matches. CDR3 protein: CASSSPTGGHSGYGYTF. The CDR3 DNA sequence: TGTGCCAGCAGCTCGCCGACAGGGGGCCATTCCGGCTATGGCTACACCTTC.

V is TRBV7-9 and J is TRBJ2-1; D is undetermined. V lost 5 bases to trimming and J lost 1 base, with 9 bases between them. Germline CDR1 and CDR2: SEHNR and FQNEAQ (reference sequence). This CDR3 has 14 amino acids. CDR3 coding DNA: TGTGCCAGCAGCCGCACGCAGTCCTACAATGAGCAGTTCTTC. Protein: CASSRTQSYNEQFF.

The rearrangement joins TRBV15 to TRBJ2-7; TRBD2 aligns across 7 bases. Germline loops: CDR1 LNHNV, CDR2 YYDKDF (reference sequence). This CDR3 contains 14 residues. Germline trimming cut 5 bases from V and 1 base from J; bases unmatched to any gene: 5. CDR3 nucleotide sequence: TGTGCCACCAGCGGGAGGGTGATGTCCTACGAGCAGTACTTC. This encodes CATSGRVMSYEQYF.

The chain is built from TRBV25-1 and TRBJ1-5, with 7 bases aligning to TRBD1. Germline loops: CDR1 MGHDK, CDR2 SYGVNS. The trim removed 3 bases at V and 2 bases at J, leaving 1 base unmatched. This CDR3 region has 14 residues. CDR3 protein: CASSDQGGNQPQHF. CDR3 bases: TGTGCCAGCAGTGACCAGGGGGGCAATCAGCCCCAGCATTTT.

The V gene is TRBV2, the J gene TRBJ2-1; the match to TRBD1 covers 8 bases. Germline V lookup: CDR1 SNHLY, CDR2 FYNNEI. The CDR3 length is 15 residues. Trimming took 6 bases from V and 8 from J; bases not matched to a gene: 12. The CDR3 DNA sequence: TGTGCCAGCAGAAACCGGGACAGGACTATCGATGAGCAGTTCTTC. This translates into CASRNRDRTIDEQFF. Full variable domain (remainder filled in from reference TRBV2 and TRBJ2-1): EPEVTQTPSHQVTQMGQEVILRCVPISNHLYFYWYRQILGQKVEFLVSFYNNEISEKSEIFDDQFSVERPDGSNFTLKIRSTKLEDSAMYFCASRNRDRTIDEQFFGPGTRLTVL.

CDR3 sequence reads: CASSVTRGQENTGELFF. For the CDR3, the DNA is TGTGCCAGTAGTGTTACCCGGGGACAGGAGAACACCGGGGAGCTGTTTTTT. This chain uses TRBV19 with TRBJ2-2; TRBD1 matches at 8 bases. The V gene's germline CDR1 is LNHDA and CDR2 SQIVND (reference sequence). J was trimmed by 1 base and V by 5 bases; bases with no gene match: 9. CDR3 length: 17 residues.

This clone has just one count. The V gene is TRBV7-8, the J gene TRBJ2-3; 8 bases align to TRBD2. Germline CDR1 SGHVS, CDR2 FQNEAQ. The CDR3 is 15 amino acids. The V and J ends lost 1 base and 7 bases, in that order; junction bases with no gene match: 7. The CDR3 DNA sequence: TGTGCCAGCAGCTTAGTGGCTAGCGGGCCCCATACGCAGTATTTT. It translates to CASSLVASGPHTQYF.

Concerning this clone itself: One end of the junction does not line up with germline, which may come from a read error. This chain joins TRBV2 and TRBJ1-2; D unresolved. Germline V gene sequence: CDR1 SNHLY, CDR2 FYNNEI. This CDR3 comprises 13 residues. The CDR3, as DNA: TGTGCCAGCAGCATCCGCTCTAACCATGGCTACACCTTC. It encodes CASSIRSNHGYTF.

The chain combines TRBV12-5 with TRBJ2-1, with 10 positions matching TRBD2. Trimming at V came to 1 base and at J to 6 bases, leaving 12 bases not matched to a gene. The CDR3 contains 18 residues. Germline V gene lookup returns CDR1 LGHNT and CDR2 FRNRAP. The DNA for the CDR3 is TGTGCTAGTGGTTTGGCGAACCTTTTAGCTAGCGGGGGCAATGAGCAGTTCTTC. Translating it yields CASGLANLLASGGNEQFF.

The chain employs TRBV7-3 and TRBJ2-2; 8 bases are shared with TRBD1. After removal of 4 bases from V and 1 base from J, the junction contained 5 bases not matched to a gene. There are 16 residues in the CDR3. Germline V gives CDR1 SGHTA, CDR2 FQGTGA. CDR3 in amino acids: CASSSRGPGNTGELFF. The DNA of the CDR3 is TGTGCCAGCAGCTCCAGGGGGCCTGGGAACACCGGGGAGCTGTTTTTT.

This clone was seen only once. This chain connects TRBV15 to TRBJ2-5; TRBD1 matches at 9 bases. V shed 4 bases and J 4 bases; nucleotides not matched to a gene: 10. There are 16 residues in the CDR3. The V gene's germline CDR1 is LNHNV and CDR2 YYDKDF (reference sequence). The CDR3 is CATSTTPGQGGETQYF. The CDR3 DNA follows: TGTGCCACCAGCACGACCCCGGGACAGGGAGGAGAGACCCAGTACTTC.

This clone was found once. V is TRBV19 and J is TRBJ1-5, with 7 bases lining up with TRBD1. The junction had 9 bases not matched to a gene; V was cut back by 11 bases and J by 2 bases. Germline lookup yields CDR1 LNHDA and CDR2 SQIVND (reference sequence). The CDR3 spans 14 residues. As DNA, the CDR3 is TGTGCCTCCAAGACAGGGAATGGCAATCAGCCCCAGCATTTT. It translates to CASKTGNGNQPQHF. The whole variable domain, remainder taken from reference TRBV19 and TRBJ1-5, is DGGITQSPKYLFRKEGQNVTLSCEQNLNHDAMYWYRQDPGQGLRLIYYSQIVNDFQKGDIAEGYSVSREKKESFPLTVTSAQKNPTAFYLCASKTGNGNQPQHFGDGTRLSIL.

The J gene is TRBJ1-2, the V gene TRBV5-6; TRBD1 might be the D (6 bases). The ends were cut back, 2 bases at V and 3 bases at J, with 11 bases in the middle. The germline CDR1 and CDR2 sequences are SGHDT and YYEEEE. The length of the CDR3 is 14 residues. The CDR3 DNA reads as TGTGCCAGCAGCTTCACAGGGTATGACTATGGCTACACCTTC. It translates to CASSFTGYDYGYTF.

The rearrangement joins TRBV19 to TRBJ2-5; 13 bases are shared with TRBD2. The germline V gene encodes CDR1 LNHDA and CDR2 SQIVND (reference sequence). Trimming removed 6 bases from V and 4 bases from J; junction bases left unmatched: 8. CDR3 length: 16 amino acids. The CDR3 spells CASSISGTSGVETQYF. The CDR3 nucleotides read TGTGCCAGTAGCATCTCCGGGACTAGCGGGGTAGAGACCCAGTACTTC. Combining the CDR3 with reference TRBV19 and TRBJ2-5 gives the whole variable domain DGGITQSPKYLFRKEGQNVTLSCEQNLNHDAMYWYRQDPGQGLRLIYYSQIVNDFQKGDIAEGYSVSREKKESFPLTVTSAQKNPTAFYLCASSISGTSGVETQYFGPGTRLLVL.

The chain is built from TRBV19 and TRBJ2-7; 7 nucleotides line up with TRBD1. V was pared by 2 bases and J by 1 base, with 5 bases of the junction left unmatched. The germline CDR1 and CDR2 sequences are LNHDA and SQIVND (reference sequence). The CDR3 totals 15 residues. The CDR3 protein is CASSIRGRGSYEQYF. In nucleotides, the CDR3 is TGTGCCAGTAGTATAAGGGGCAGGGGGTCCTACGAGCAGTACTTC. Filled out from reference TRBV19 and TRBJ2-7, the complete variable domain reads DGGITQSPKYLFRKEGQNVTLSCEQNLNHDAMYWYRQDPGQGLRLIYYSQIVNDFQKGDIAEGYSVSREKKESFPLTVTSAQKNPTAFYLCASSIRGRGSYEQYFGPGTRLTVT.

This chain links TRBV11-2 with TRBJ2-1; 10 nucleotides match TRBD1. CDR3 length equals 15 residues. V gave up 5 bases and J gave up 2 bases; unmatched junction bases: 3. Germline V gene data show CDR1 as SGHAT and CDR2 as FQNNGV. The CDR3 region is CASSDGTGAYNEQFF. CDR3 bases: TGTGCCAGCAGCGACGGGACAGGGGCCTACAATGAGCAGTTCTTC.